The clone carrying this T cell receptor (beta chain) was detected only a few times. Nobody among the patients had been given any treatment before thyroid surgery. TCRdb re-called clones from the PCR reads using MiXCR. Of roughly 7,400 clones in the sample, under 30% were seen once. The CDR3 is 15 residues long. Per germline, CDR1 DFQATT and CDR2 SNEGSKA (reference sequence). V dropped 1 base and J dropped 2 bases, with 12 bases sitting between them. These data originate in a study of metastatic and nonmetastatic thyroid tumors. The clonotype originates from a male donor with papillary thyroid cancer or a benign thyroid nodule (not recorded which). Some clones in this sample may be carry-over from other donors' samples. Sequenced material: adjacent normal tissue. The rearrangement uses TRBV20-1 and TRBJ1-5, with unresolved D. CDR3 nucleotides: TGCAGTGCTAGAGTAAGTTCCGGTGGCAATCAGCCCCAGCATTTT. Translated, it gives CSARVSSGGNQPQHF.